This T cell receptor beta chain stems from a study of shared clonotypes between healthy human individuals. CDR3 length: 12 residues. Germline assignment: CDR1 MNHNS and CDR2 SASEGT. The V and J ends lost 3 bases and 5 bases respectively, with 8 bases between them. In this sample, this clone turned up many times. Clones were read by immunoSEQ multiplex PCR, and TCRdb kept only the in-frame ones, dropping some. The profile covers more than 550,000 clones, with 80% to 95% appearing a single time and 30% to 35% taken by the ten largest. The chain is built from TRBV6-1 and TRBJ2-7; possible D gene TRBD2, 5 bases. Sequencing was carried out using memory CD8+ T cells from PBMCs. Subset denoted: CD45RO+ cells pooled with CCR7-negative TemRA cells. The clonotype comes from a man in his late teens or twenties in good health. Some clones in this sample may be carry-over from other donors' samples. The CDR3 sequence is CASSDPGDEQYF. DNA of the CDR3: TGTGCCAGCAGTGACCCCGGGGACGAGCAGTACTTC.